This T cell receptor beta chain was found in a study of regulatory T cells in long-lasting Graves disease. Time point given: newly diagnosed GD, antithyroid drugs for less than 3 months. After RNA was extracted from PBMCs, the TCR library was made from it. As a group, patients came from one endocrinology department in Xi'an, China. Construction of the TCR beta libraries employed iRepertoire HTBI primers in conjunction with Arm-PCR of CDR3 regions. TCRdb processed the multiplex PCR reads anew with MiXCR; each CDR3 protein has one entry. The table has just over 600,000 distinct CDR3 sequences, around 15% seen once. This clonotype was observed a handful of times. The germline V gene has CDR1 MNHEY and CDR2 SVGEGT. Between the trimmed V and J ends, which lost 6 bases and 4 bases, there was a span of 21 bases. CDR3 length: 17 residues. These records were also assigned to another study, of T cells in Graves' hyperthyroidism and ophthalmopathy. That source reports: HTBI primers were employed in a first-round RT-PCR of the TCR CDR3.

The chain recombines TRBV6-2 or TRBV6-3 with TRBJ2-2; no clear D gene. Sequences were derived from peripheral blood mononuclear cells (PBMCs), sampled at new diagnosis, from a patient treated with antithyroid drugs. This TCR came from a young woman with Graves disease. CDR3 sequence reads: CASSPASARRPTGELFF. DNA of the CDR3: TGTGCCAGCAGCCCTGCTAGTGCGCGACGACCCACCGGGGAGCTGTTTTTT.